The next 17 T cell receptor beta chains were all read from a single sample in a study of identical twins. In TCRdb, the 5' RACE reads were re-called with MiXCR into one record per CDR3 protein. The sample lists 1.5 million to 2 million distinct CDR3 sequences, about 32% occurring once. The sequenced sample consisted of cord blood. These receptors came from a newborn girl in good health.

The chain is built from TRBV7-9 and TRBJ1-2; TRBD1 agrees at 9 bases. Trimming at V came to 5 bases and at J to 8 bases, leaving 6 bases not matched to a gene. This CDR3 spans 13 amino acids. Germline lookup yields CDR1 SEHNR and CDR2 FQNEAQ (reference sequence). CDR3 in amino acids: CASSEGQGVGYTF. In nucleotides, the CDR3 is TGTGCCAGCAGCGAGGGACAGGGAGTCGGCTACACCTTC.

Concerning this clonotype itself: Mismatch with germline at one junction end may stem from a read error. The chain is built from TRBV7-9 and TRBJ2-4; TRBD1 aligns across 7 bases. The DNA end lines up better with TRBJ2-7; the J call may be wrong. The CDR3 totals 14 residues. Germline CDR1 SEHNR, CDR2 FQNEAQ (reference sequence). CDR3 nucleotides: TGTGCCAGCAACTTAGTTGACAGGGTCTACGAGCAGTACTTC. This codes for CASNLVDRVYEQYF.

The chain joins TRBV24-1 to TRBJ2-3; D is possibly TRBD2 (6 bases). The CDR3 is 17 amino acids. The ends were cut back, 5 bases at V and 0 bases at J, with 17 bases in the middle. Germline assignment: CDR1 KGHDR and CDR2 SFDVKD. In DNA, the CDR3 is TGTGCCACCAGTGCCTCCACGGGACTCATTAGCACAGATACGCAGTATTTT. Translating gives CATSASTGLISTDTQYF.

The chain links TRBV6-5 to TRBJ2-5; possibly TRBD2 for D (5 bases). The CDR3 contains 12 residues. Trimming took 6 bases from V and 4 from J, leaving 9 bases between them. CDR1 is MNHEY, CDR2 SVGAGI, per germline. The CDR3 region is CASRTSLETQYF. DNA for the CDR3: TGTGCCAGCAGAACTAGTTTAGAGACCCAGTACTTC.

At least ten counts were recorded for this clonotype. The chain employs TRBV5-1 and TRBJ2-3, with 11 nucleotides matching TRBD2. Germline V gives CDR1 SGHRS, CDR2 YFSETQ. The CDR3 loop spans 15 amino acids. Trimming removed 3 bases from V and 5 bases from J; junction bases left unmatched: 5. The CDR3 region is CASSSLAGAEDTQYF. CDR3 sequence (DNA): TGCGCCAGCAGCTCACTAGCGGGAGCAGAAGATACGCAGTATTTT.

The chain joins TRBV20-1 to TRBJ2-3; D ambiguous. Germline-derived CDR1 and CDR2 are DFQATT and SNEGSKA (reference sequence). V was cut by 0 bases and J by 0 bases, with 10 bases left in between. The CDR3 covers 15 residues. CDR3 sequence reads: CSARDTKPSTDTQYF. DNA of the CDR3: TGCAGTGCTAGAGACACTAAACCTAGCACAGATACGCAGTATTTT.

The chain employs TRBV19 and TRBJ2-3, with unresolved D. The CDR3 contains 14 residues. CDR1 and CDR2 from the germline V gene are LNHDA and SQIVND (reference sequence). Trimming removed 5 bases at V and 2 bases at J, with 11 bases between. Here the CDR3 DNA reads TGTGCCAGTAGTGATGAAGTCCCCACAGATACGCAGTATTTT. Translating it yields CASSDEVPTDTQYF.

This clonotype has more than one count but fewer than ten. The chain employs TRBV7-2 and TRBJ1-5, with 8 bases aligning to TRBD1. Germline values: CDR1 SGHTA, CDR2 FQGNSA. The CDR3 is 15 amino acids. Losses at the gene ends were 1 base for V and 6 bases for J; bases not matched to a gene: 5. CDR3 in DNA: TGTGCCAGCAGCTTAGGGACAGGGTGGGGTCAGCCCCAGCATTTT. Its protein is CASSLGTGWGQPQHF.

This chain uses TRBV6-2 or TRBV6-3 with TRBJ1-2, with 12 bases fitting TRBD1. Trimming removed 6 bases from V and 8 bases from J; junction bases left unmatched: 7. This CDR3 has 14 residues. Germline V gives CDR1 MNHEY, CDR2 SVGEGT. In DNA, the CDR3 is TGTGCCAGCAGATCCGCCGGGACAGGGGGCGGCTACACCTTC. It translates to CASRSAGTGGGYTF.

The gene calls are TRBV27 and TRBJ1-1; no reliable D call. Germline CDR1 reads MNHEY; CDR2 reads SMNVEV (reference sequence). This CDR3 has 17 amino acids. The V and J ends lost 8 bases and 0 bases respectively, with 22 bases between them. CDR3 coding DNA: TGTGCCAGCCGCCAAAGGCAGGTTGAATTTATGAACACTGAAGCTTTCTTT. Translating gives CASRQRQVEFMNTEAFF.

This clonotype was found a few times. The chain combines TRBV20-1 with TRBJ1-4; tentatively, D is TRBD1 (5 bases). The ends were cut back, 0 bases at V and 7 bases at J, with 12 bases in the middle. The CDR3 runs to 14 residues. Germline V gene lookup returns CDR1 DFQATT and CDR2 SNEGSKA (reference sequence). CDR3 DNA sequence: TGCAGTGCTAGAGATGGTCAGGGTGGTGAAAAACTGTTTTTT. Protein sequence: CSARDGQGGEKLFF.

On this clonotype: The junction does not match germline at one end; this may be a read error. The chain is built from TRBV18 and TRBJ2-7; 10 bases are a match to TRBD1. Looked up from germline, CDR1 is KGHSH and CDR2 is LQKENI. The CDR3 length is 16 residues. Written as DNA, the CDR3 is TGCGCCAGCTCACCTTACCGACAGGGGGCTGGGTACGAGCAGTACTTC. This codes for CASSPYRQGAGYEQYF.

This clonotype was counted at least ten times. This chain joins TRBV29-1 and TRBJ2-7, with D perhaps TRBD2 (6 bases). The CDR3 length is 14 residues. Germline CDR1 SQVTM, CDR2 ANQGSEA. The V end was cut by 0 bases, the J end by 4 bases, with 13 bases between. This chain's CDR3 is CSVEDGGKGYEQYF. Written as DNA, the CDR3 is TGCAGCGTTGAAGACGGAGGGAAGGGATACGAGCAGTACTTC.

The V and J genes are TRBV5-5 and TRBJ2-7; D is perhaps TRBD2 (5 bases). Deletions cut 4 bases from V and 2 bases from J, with 16 bases between. In germline, CDR1 is SGHKS, CDR2 YYEKEE (reference sequence). The CDR3 has 15 amino acids. The DNA for the CDR3 is TGTGCCAGCAGCCACATGGGAGCTTTGACCTACGAGCAGTACTTC. Translated: CASSHMGALTYEQYF.

This clonotype was counted a few times. The V and J genes are TRBV24-1 and TRBJ2-3; D gene ambiguous. V lost 4 bases and J lost 3, with 10 bases in between. CDR1 and CDR2 (germline): KGHDR, SFDVKD. The CDR3 sequence is 14 residues long. CDR3 in amino acids: CATSEAALTDTQYF. CDR3 bases: TGTGCCACCAGTGAGGCGGCTCTTACAGATACGCAGTATTTT.

In its sample, this clonotype was seen many times. This sequence joins TRBV27 and TRBJ2-3; D might be TRBD2 (5 bases). Germline V gene data show CDR1 as MNHEY and CDR2 as SMNVEV (reference sequence). V lost 2 bases to trimming and J lost 6 bases, with 9 bases between them. This CDR3 is built from 13 residues. The CDR3 DNA sequence: TGTGCCAGCAGTTTACGGAGGAGGGATACGCAGTATTTT. The encoded protein is CASSLRRRDTQYF.

This clonotype has more than one count but fewer than ten. The J gene is TRBJ2-7, the V gene TRBV5-1; the match to TRBD2 covers 12 bases. CDR1 SGHRS and CDR2 YFSETQ come from the germline V gene. The CDR3 runs to 17 residues. The trim removed 4 bases at V and 0 bases at J, leaving 8 bases unmatched. The CDR3 DNA reads TGCGCCAGCAGCCCCAGGACTAGCGGGGCTAGCTCCTACGAGCAGTACTTC. This translates into CASSPRTSGASSYEQYF.